This T cell receptor (beta chain) derives from a study of OX40 agonist ivuxolimab in advanced cancers. Study-wide results and limits: With doses of 0.1-3.0 mg/kg, partial responders showed among the lowest clonal expansion.

The protocol was immunoSEQ multiplex PCR, while the TCRdb copy is restricted to in-frame clones and leaves out a portion. The sample lists tens of thousands of clones, 85% seen once, with less than 3% in the top ten. The V gene's germline CDR1 is SGHRS and CDR2 YFSETQ. V lost 3 bases and J lost 8, with 5 bases in between. This CDR3 comprises 11 residues. Note on this clone: The antigen is undetermined.

J is TRBJ2-2 and V is TRBV5-1, with D unresolved. The source was CD4+ or CD8+ T cells sorted from blood, collected in a trial of the OX40 agonist ivuxolimab. This receptor was obtained from an adult with an advanced solid tumor such as melanoma, head and neck, liver or kidney cancer. For the CDR3, the DNA is TGCGCCAGCAGCTACGGAGGGGAGCTGTTTTTT. This encodes CASSYGGELFF.